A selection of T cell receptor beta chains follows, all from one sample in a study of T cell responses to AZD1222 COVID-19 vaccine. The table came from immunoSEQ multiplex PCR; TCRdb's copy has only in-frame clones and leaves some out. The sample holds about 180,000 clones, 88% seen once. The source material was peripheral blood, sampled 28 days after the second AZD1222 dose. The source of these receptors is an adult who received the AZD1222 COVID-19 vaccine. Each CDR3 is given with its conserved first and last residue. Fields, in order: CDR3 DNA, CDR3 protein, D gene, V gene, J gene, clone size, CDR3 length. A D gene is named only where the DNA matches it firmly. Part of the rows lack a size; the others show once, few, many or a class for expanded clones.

TGTGCCAGCAGCTTAGGACGGAACTATGGCTACACCTTC	CASSLGRNYGYTF	-	TRBV11-2	TRBJ1-2	-	13
TGTGCCAGCAGTTTGGGACAGAATTATGGCTACACCTTC	CASSLGQNYGYTF	TRBD1	TRBV2	TRBJ1-2	once	13
TGTGCCAGCAGCCCTGGGACCACTGAGCAGTTCTTC	CASSPGTTEQFF	-	TRBV6-2/TRBV6-3	TRBJ2-1	-	12
TGTGCCAGCAGTTTGTTTCGGGATTCACCCCTCCACTTT	CASSLFRDSPLHF	-	TRBV12-3/TRBV12-4	TRBJ1-6	-	13
TGTGCCAGCAGCTTAAGAGGGGGAAGCACAGATACGCAGTATTTT	CASSLRGGSTDTQYF	-	TRBV7-3	TRBJ2-3	-	15
TGTGCCAGCAGCCAAGATCCCGGCAGGGGTGGCTACACCTTC	CASSQDPGRGGYTF	-	TRBV3-1/TRBV3-2	TRBJ1-2	-	14
TGTGCCAGCAGCGATATTGGACAGCCCTATGGCTACACCTTC	CASSDIGQPYGYTF	-	TRBV7-2	TRBJ1-2	-	14
TGTGCCAGCGGCGAGACAATGAACACTGAAGCTTTCTTT	CASGETMNTEAFF	-	TRBV6-5	TRBJ1-1	-	13
TGTGCCAGTAGTATCGGGACAGGGGGCGACTATGGCTACACCTTC	CASSIGTGGDYGYTF	TRBD1	TRBV19	TRBJ1-2	-	15
TGTGCCAGCAGCTTAGGGGCAGATTTTCAGCCCCAGCATTTT	CASSLGADFQPQHF	-	TRBV7-9	TRBJ1-5	-	14
TGCGCCAGCAGCTTCACAGGGGTTAGGACTGGAAACACCATATATTTT	CASSFTGVRTGNTIYF	TRBD1	TRBV5-1	TRBJ1-3	-	16
TGCGCCAGCAGCTCCCAGGGGCCAGCCTACGAGCAGTACTTC	CASSSQGPAYEQYF	-	TRBV5-1	TRBJ2-7	-	14
TGTGCCAGCAGCCACAGCGAGAGGAGCCTTCTCTTT	CASSHSERSLLF	-	TRBV3-1/TRBV3-2	TRBJ1-1	-	12
TGTGCCAGCAGCTTAGTCCGGGGTTCTGAAGCTTTCTTT	CASSLVRGSEAFF	-	TRBV7-2	TRBJ1-1	once	13
TGTGCCATCAGTGTGGGGGGTGGAGATCAGCCCCAGCATTTT	CAISVGGGDQPQHF	-	TRBV10-3	TRBJ1-5	-	14
TGTGCCAGCAGCCAAGAACGAGGGGGTGATGAAAAACTGTTTTTT	CASSQERGGDEKLFF	-	TRBV3-1/TRBV3-2	TRBJ1-4	-	15
TGTGCCAGCAGGCGGGGACTGCGGCCGGGCTACACCTTC	CASRRGLRPGYTF	-	TRBV6-5	TRBJ1-2	few	13
TGTGCTAGCAGCTTAGCGCTGGGACCCCAAGAGACCCAGTACTTC	CASSLALGPQETQYF	-	TRBV7-7	TRBJ2-5	-	15